This T cell receptor beta chain came from a study of T-cell reconstitution after alpha-beta-depleted transplantation in children. This CDR3 is 14 amino acids long. Trimming took 8 bases from V and 0 from J, leaving 11 bases between them. This clonotype was detected only a few times. TCRbeta library construction was performed incorporating unique molecular identifiers. MiXCR was run by TCRdb on the PCR reads, yielding one entry per CDR3 protein. Found here are about 410,000 distinct CDR3 sequences, about a fifth of them singletons; the top ten hold around 3.9%. This TCR derives from a human donor who donated a stem cell graft to a child with acute myeloid leukemia. V and J are TRBV12-3 or TRBV12-4 and TRBJ1-3, with D hard to call. The sequences come from PBMCs from the stem cell graft donor, collected from the stem cell graft. The CDR3 region has the DNA TGTGCCAGCCCTGGGAGGAGCTCTGGAAACACCATATATTTT. Translation gives CASPGRSSGNTIYF.